Each of the 11 T cell receptor beta chains below was sequenced from the same sample in a study of blood T cell repertoires in COVID-19. Libraries were prepared by immunoSEQ multiplex PCR; TCRdb keeps only in-frame clonotypes and omits some of them. This sample has approximately 100,000 clones, with 84% found just once. The source material was peripheral blood. The receptors were gathered from a woman between 50 and 59 years old with acute or convalescent COVID-19.

The chain links TRBV7-9 to TRBJ1-2; D unclear. Trimming cost V 7 bases and J 5 bases, with 17 bases left between them. CDR1 and CDR2 (germline): SEHNR, FQNEAQ (reference sequence). The CDR3 has 14 residues. The CDR3 sequence: CASISMGRSYGYTF. The CDR3 DNA reads TGTGCCAGCATCTCAATGGGCAGGTCATATGGCTACACCTTC.

CDR3 loop: CATQDRNTDTQYF. In DNA, the CDR3 is TGTGCCACCCAGGACAGAAACACAGATACGCAGTATTTT. The rearrangement links TRBV2 to TRBJ2-3, with D maybe TRBD1 (6 bases). The ends were cut back, 10 bases at V and 2 bases at J, with 13 bases in the middle. This CDR3 spans 13 amino acids. CDR1 and CDR2 from the germline V gene are SNHLY and FYNNEI.

The gene calls are TRBV28 and TRBJ1-3; D ambiguous. The CDR3 has 16 amino acids. V lost 5 bases and J 2 bases, leaving 16 bases between the germline ends. Germline V gene data show CDR1 as MDHEN and CDR2 as SYDVKM. The CDR3: CASSPAEGRAGNTIYF. As DNA, the CDR3 is TGTGCCAGCAGTCCTGCTGAGGGTAGGGCTGGAAACACCATATATTTT.

This sequence joins TRBV6-6 and TRBJ2-7, with 11 bases that match TRBD1. Looked up from germline, CDR1 is MNHNY and CDR2 is SVGAGI (reference sequence). The junction had 12 bases not matched to a gene; V was cut back by 5 bases and J by 0 bases. This CDR3 comprises 18 residues. The CDR3 reads CASSRTGGAPNSSYEQYF. The DNA of the CDR3 is TGTGCCAGCAGTCGGACAGGGGGCGCCCCGAACAGCTCCTACGAGCAGTACTTC.

The chain links TRBV28 to TRBJ2-7; D is unresolved. V was pared by 2 bases and J by 2 bases, with 10 bases between. The CDR3 runs to 14 residues. The germline V gene encodes CDR1 MDHEN and CDR2 SYDVKM. The CDR3 nucleotides are TGTGCCAGCAGTTTAGGAAGACACCCCTACGAGCAGTACTTC. Its protein is CASSLGRHPYEQYF.

V is TRBV5-6 and J is TRBJ2-2; a weak D match, TRBD2 (6 bases). This CDR3 has 16 amino acids. Germline CDR1 reads SGHDT; CDR2 reads YYEEEE. V was trimmed by 2 bases and J by 6 bases, leaving 17 bases between them. CDR3 region: CASSFGAGGYAGELFF. CDR3 sequence (DNA): TGTGCCAGCAGCTTCGGGGCCGGAGGGTACGCCGGGGAGCTGTTTTTT.

J is TRBJ1-6 and V is TRBV5-1; unclear D gene. Germline values: CDR1 SGHRS, CDR2 YFSETQ. Trimming left V 3 bases short and J 4 bases short, with 8 bases between. CDR3 length: 14 residues. DNA for the CDR3: TGCGCCAGCAGCTCGCAGGTTTATAATTCACCCCTCCACTTT. Translation: CASSSQVYNSPLHF.

J is TRBJ2-5 and V is TRBV9, with a possible D match to TRBD1 (5 bases). The V gene lost 3 bases and the J gene lost 1 base, with 19 bases spanning the gap. Germline CDR1 and CDR2: SGDLS and YYNGEE. The CDR3 spans 17 residues. CDR3 amino acids: CASSAGFVPAPQETQYF. DNA of the CDR3: TGTGCCAGCAGCGCAGGGTTCGTACCAGCCCCCCAAGAGACCCAGTACTTC.

The V call is TRBV25-1, the J call TRBJ2-7; D possibly corresponds to TRBD2 (6 bases). CDR1 and CDR2 from the germline V gene are MGHDK and SYGVNS. The CDR3 loop spans 15 amino acids. V gave up 3 bases and J gave up 3 bases, with 15 bases separating them. CDR3 amino acids: CASSDSGTGVYEQYF. The DNA for the CDR3 is TGTGCCAGCAGTGATTCCGGGACTGGAGTCTACGAGCAGTACTTC.

The J gene is TRBJ2-1, the V gene TRBV18, with 9 bases that match TRBD2. Looked up from germline, CDR1 is KGHSH and CDR2 is LQKENI. J was trimmed by 4 bases and V by 2 bases; bases with no gene match: 3. The CDR3 is 15 amino acids. CDR3 sequence: CASSPELAGYNEQFF. CDR3 in DNA: TGTGCCAGCTCACCAGAGCTAGCGGGATACAATGAGCAGTTCTTC.

J is TRBJ1-5 and V is TRBV19; the D is unclear. CDR1 and CDR2 (germline): LNHDA, SQIVND (reference sequence). Trimming left V 2 bases short and J 0 bases short, with 5 bases between. CDR3 length: 14 amino acids. The CDR3 sequence is CASSIPSSNQPQHF. The CDR3 region has the DNA TGTGCCAGTAGTATACCCAGTAGCAATCAGCCCCAGCATTTT.